These 7 T cell receptor beta chains were all obtained from the same sample, sequenced in a study of blood T cell repertoires in COVID-19. The table came from immunoSEQ multiplex PCR; TCRdb's copy has only in-frame clones and leaves some out. The profile shows some 230,000 clones, 85% to 90% of them singletons. Source material: PBMCs or T cells enriched from blood (not recorded which). Source of these receptors: a woman younger than 35 in a cohort exposed to, infected with or recovered from COVID-19 (not recorded which).

This clone has only one observation. The chain links TRBV24-1 to TRBJ2-6; D is unclear. Germline V gene sequence: CDR1 KGHDR, CDR2 SFDVKD. This CDR3 spans 14 amino acids. V lost 4 bases and J lost 3, with 6 bases in between. The CDR3 reads CATSEAGGANVLTF. CDR3 DNA: TGTGCCACCAGTGAGGCTGGTGGGGCCAACGTCCTGACTTTC.

In its sample, this clone was seen a few times. The rearrangement uses TRBV7-3 and TRBJ2-2; 7 nucleotides agree with TRBD1. Per germline, CDR1 SGHTA and CDR2 FQGTGA. Trimming took 5 bases from V and 4 from J; bases not matched to a gene: 4. This CDR3 contains 14 residues. For the CDR3, the DNA is TGTGCCAGCAGCCCCGACAGGGCCACCGGGGAGCTGTTTTTT. Amino acid sequence: CASSPDRATGELFF.

This chain uses TRBV5-1 with TRBJ1-4; TRBD1 matches at 8 bases. Losses at the gene ends were 0 bases for V and 7 bases for J; bases not matched to a gene: 5. Looked up from germline, CDR1 is SGHRS and CDR2 is YFSETQ. The CDR3 loop spans 15 amino acids. The CDR3 region is CASSLVGQGGEKLFF. CDR3 coding DNA: TGCGCCAGCAGCTTGGTCGGACAGGGAGGTGAAAAACTGTTTTTT. Combining the CDR3 with reference TRBV5-1 and TRBJ1-4 gives the whole variable domain KAGVTQTPRYLIKTRGQQVTLSCSPISGHRSVSWYQQTPGQGLQFLFEYFSETQRNKGNFPGRFSGRQFSNSRSEMNVSTLELGDSALYLCASSLVGQGGEKLFFGSGTQLSVL.

This clone was detected only once. The chain employs TRBV4-1 and TRBJ2-2; D may be TRBD1 (5 bases). The CDR3 extends over 16 amino acids. The germline V gene has CDR1 MGHRA and CDR2 YSYEKL. Trimming stripped 7 bases from V and 2 bases from J, with 17 bases between. The chain's CDR3 is CASTKNQDTNTGELFF. In DNA, the CDR3 is TGCGCCAGCACCAAAAATCAGGACACCAACACCGGGGAGCTGTTTTTT.

The J gene is TRBJ1-4, the V gene TRBV9; no clear D gene. The length of the CDR3 is 15 residues. The germline gives CDR1 SGDLS, CDR2 YYNGEE. V gave up 0 bases and J gave up 5 bases, with 11 bases separating them. The CDR3 is CASSVGEIKNEKLFF. Written as DNA, the CDR3 is TGTGCCAGCAGCGTAGGCGAGATCAAAAATGAAAAACTGTTTTTT.

V gene TRBV27 combines with J gene TRBJ2-7; 11 bases agree with TRBD2. The CDR3 consists of 17 residues. Trimming took 5 bases from V and 7 from J; bases not matched to a gene: 16. Germline CDR1 is MNHEY and CDR2 is SMNVEV (reference sequence). CDR3 residues: CASSPLPQTSGELEQYF. In DNA form, the CDR3 reads TGTGCCAGCAGTCCCTTGCCCCAGACTAGCGGGGAACTGGAGCAGTACTTC.

The V and J genes are TRBV6-4 and TRBJ1-6, with D hard to call. In germline, CDR1 is MRHNA, CDR2 SNTAGT. The CDR3 runs to 13 residues. V was clipped by 0 bases and J by 14 bases, with 11 bases between them. CDR3 loop: CASSDSLDGALHF. The CDR3, as DNA: TGTGCCAGCAGTGACTCCCTGGACGGGGCCCTCCACTTT.